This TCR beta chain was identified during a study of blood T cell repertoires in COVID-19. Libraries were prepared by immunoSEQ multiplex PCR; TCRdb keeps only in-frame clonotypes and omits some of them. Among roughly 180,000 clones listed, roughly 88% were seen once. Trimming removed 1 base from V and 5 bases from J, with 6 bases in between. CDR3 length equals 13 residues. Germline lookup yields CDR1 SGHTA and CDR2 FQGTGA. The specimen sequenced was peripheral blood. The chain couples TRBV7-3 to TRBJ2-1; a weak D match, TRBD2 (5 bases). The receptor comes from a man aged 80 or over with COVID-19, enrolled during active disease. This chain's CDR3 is CASSLRRDNEQFF. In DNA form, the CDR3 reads TGTGCCAGCAGCTTAAGGCGGGACAATGAGCAGTTCTTC.